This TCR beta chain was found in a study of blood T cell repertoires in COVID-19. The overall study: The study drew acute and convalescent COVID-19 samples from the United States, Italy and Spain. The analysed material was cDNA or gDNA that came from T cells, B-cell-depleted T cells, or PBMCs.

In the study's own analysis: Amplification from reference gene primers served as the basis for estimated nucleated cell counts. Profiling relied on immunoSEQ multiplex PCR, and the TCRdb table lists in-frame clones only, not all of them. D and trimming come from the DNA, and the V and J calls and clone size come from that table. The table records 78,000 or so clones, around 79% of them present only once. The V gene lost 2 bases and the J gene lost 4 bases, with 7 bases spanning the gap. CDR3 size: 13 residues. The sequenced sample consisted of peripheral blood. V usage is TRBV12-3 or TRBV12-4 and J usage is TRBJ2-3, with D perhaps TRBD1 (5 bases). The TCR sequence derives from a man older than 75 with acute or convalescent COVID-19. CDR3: CASSLQGSDTQYF. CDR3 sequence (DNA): TGTGCCAGCAGTTTACAGGGCTCAGATACGCAGTATTTT.